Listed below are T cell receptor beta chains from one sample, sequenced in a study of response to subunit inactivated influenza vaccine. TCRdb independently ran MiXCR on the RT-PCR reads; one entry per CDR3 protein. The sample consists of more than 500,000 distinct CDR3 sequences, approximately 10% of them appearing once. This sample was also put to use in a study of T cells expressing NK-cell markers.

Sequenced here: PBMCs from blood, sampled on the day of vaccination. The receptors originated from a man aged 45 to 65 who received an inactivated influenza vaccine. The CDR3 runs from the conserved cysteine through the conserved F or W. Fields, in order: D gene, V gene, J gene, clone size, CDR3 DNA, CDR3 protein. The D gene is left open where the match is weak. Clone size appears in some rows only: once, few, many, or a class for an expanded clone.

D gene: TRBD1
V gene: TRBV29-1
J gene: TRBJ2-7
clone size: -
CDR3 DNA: TGCAGCGTTGATGAGGGCAGGGGGTCGGGTGAGCAGTACTTC
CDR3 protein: CSVDEGRGSGEQYF

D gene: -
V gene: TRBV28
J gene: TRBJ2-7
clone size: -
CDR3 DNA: TGTGCCAGCAGTTTTTCAGAAACCTACGAGCAGTACTTC
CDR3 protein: CASSFSETYEQYF

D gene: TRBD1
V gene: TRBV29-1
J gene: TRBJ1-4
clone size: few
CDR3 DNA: TGCAGCGTTACCGGGACAGGGGGTTCGGGGCTGTTTTTT
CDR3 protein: CSVTGTGGSGLFF

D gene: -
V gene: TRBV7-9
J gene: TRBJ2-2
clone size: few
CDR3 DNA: TGTGCCACCATTCCCTTGGTTACGAACACCGGGGAGCTGTTTTTT
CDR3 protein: CATIPLVTNTGELFF

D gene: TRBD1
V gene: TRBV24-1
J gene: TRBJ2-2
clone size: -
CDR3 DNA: TGTGCCACCACTCCGGGACAGGGGTACGCCGGGGAGCTGTTTTTT
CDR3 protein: CATTPGQGYAGELFF

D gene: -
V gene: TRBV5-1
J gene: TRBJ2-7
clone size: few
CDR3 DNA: TGCGCCAGCAGCTTGTTACCCCTACGGGAGCAGTACTTC
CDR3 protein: CASSLLPLREQYF

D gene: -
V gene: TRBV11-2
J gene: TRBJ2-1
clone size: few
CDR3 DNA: TGTGCCAGCAGCTCAGGGATACCTCTACCCCCCTACAATGAGCAGTTCTTC
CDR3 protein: CASSSGIPLPPYNEQFF

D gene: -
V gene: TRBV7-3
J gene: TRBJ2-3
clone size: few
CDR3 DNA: TGTGCCAGCAGCCCACTCCCTAGCGTGAAACACACAGATACGCAGTATTTT
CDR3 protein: CASSPLPSVKHTDTQYF

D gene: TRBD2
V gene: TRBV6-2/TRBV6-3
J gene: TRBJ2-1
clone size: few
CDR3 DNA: TGTGCCAGCAGCGATGCCCTTAGCGGGAGGGCCCCGTACAATGAGCAGTTCTTC
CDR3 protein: CASSDALSGRAPYNEQFF

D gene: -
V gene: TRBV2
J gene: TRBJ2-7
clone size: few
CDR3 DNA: TGTGCCAGCAGTGCGGCGACAGTCTACGAGCAGTACTTC
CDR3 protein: CASSAATVYEQYF

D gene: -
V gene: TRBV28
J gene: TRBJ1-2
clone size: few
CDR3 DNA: TGTGCCAGCAGTTTGATGGGGAACGGCGATGGCTACACCTTC
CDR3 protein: CASSLMGNGDGYTF

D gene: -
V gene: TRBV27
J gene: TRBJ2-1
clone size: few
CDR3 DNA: TGTGCCAGCAGTATGTACAATGAGCAGTTCTTC
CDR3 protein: CASSMYNEQFF

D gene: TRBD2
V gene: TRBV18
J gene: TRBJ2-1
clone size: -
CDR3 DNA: TGTGCCACAAGACTAGCTTCCTACAATGAGCAGTTCTTC
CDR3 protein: CATRLASYNEQFF

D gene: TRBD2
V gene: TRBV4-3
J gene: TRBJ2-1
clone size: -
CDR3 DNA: TGCGCCAGCAGCCTGAGTAGCGGGAGTAGTACTGAGCAGTTCTTC
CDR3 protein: CASSLSSGSSTEQFF

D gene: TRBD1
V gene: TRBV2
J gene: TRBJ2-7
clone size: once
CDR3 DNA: TGTGCCAGCAGAAACCGACAGGGACCCTCCTACGAGCAGTACTTC
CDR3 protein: CASRNRQGPSYEQYF

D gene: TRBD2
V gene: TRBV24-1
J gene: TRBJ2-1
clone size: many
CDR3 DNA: TGTGCCACCACCGGGACTAGCGGGGCAAGCTCCTACAATGAGCAGTTCTTC
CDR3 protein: CATTGTSGASSYNEQFF

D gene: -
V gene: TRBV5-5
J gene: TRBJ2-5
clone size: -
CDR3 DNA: TGTGCCAGCATCCCACGGAGCGACCCGGAGACCCAGTACTTC
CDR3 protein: CASIPRSDPETQYF

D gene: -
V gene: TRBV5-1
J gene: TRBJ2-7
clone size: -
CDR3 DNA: TGCGCCAGCAGCTATGCACGCGCAGAGGGCGAGCAGTACTTC
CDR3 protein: CASSYARAEGEQYF

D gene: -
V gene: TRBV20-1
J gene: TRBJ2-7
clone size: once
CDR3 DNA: TGCAGTGCTAGATGGGGTGGTGTCTACGAGCAGTACTTC
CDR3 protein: CSARWGGVYEQYF

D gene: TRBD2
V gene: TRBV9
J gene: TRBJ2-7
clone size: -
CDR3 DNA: TGTGCCAGCAGCGTAAGGGGGACTAGCCCCGACGAGCAGTACTTC
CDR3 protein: CASSVRGTSPDEQYF

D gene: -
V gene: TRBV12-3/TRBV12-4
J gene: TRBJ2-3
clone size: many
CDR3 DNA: TGTGCCAGCAGTTTAATGGGCGGCCACACAGATACGCAGTATTTT
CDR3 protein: CASSLMGGHTDTQYF

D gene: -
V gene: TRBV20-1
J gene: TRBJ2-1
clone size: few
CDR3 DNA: TGCAGTGCTCAGGAGGAATACAATGAGCAGTTCTTC
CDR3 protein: CSAQEEYNEQFF

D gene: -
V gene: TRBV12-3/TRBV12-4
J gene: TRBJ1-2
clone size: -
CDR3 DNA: TGTGCCAGCAGCCTCTTGGCGGAGGGTTTTGAGTCCTTC
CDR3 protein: CASSLLAEGFESF

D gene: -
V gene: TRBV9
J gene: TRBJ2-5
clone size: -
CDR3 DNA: TGTGCCAGCAGCGTAGAACTACACCAAGAGACCCAGTACTTC
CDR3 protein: CASSVELHQETQYF

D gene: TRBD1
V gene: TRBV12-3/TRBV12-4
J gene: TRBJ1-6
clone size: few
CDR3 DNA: TGTGCCAGCAGAGAACAGGGGAATAATTCACCCCTCCACTTT
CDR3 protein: CASREQGNNSPLHF